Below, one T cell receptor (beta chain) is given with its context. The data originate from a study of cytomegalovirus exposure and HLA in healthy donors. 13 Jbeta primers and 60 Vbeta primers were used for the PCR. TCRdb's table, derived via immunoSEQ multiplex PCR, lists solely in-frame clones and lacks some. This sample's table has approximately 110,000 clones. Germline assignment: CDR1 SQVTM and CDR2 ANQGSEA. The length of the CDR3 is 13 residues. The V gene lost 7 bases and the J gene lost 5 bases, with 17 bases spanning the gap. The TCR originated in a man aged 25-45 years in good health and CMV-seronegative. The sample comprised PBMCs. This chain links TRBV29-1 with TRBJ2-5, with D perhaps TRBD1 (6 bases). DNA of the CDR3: TGCAGCGCCGGCAGGGGCGAACGGGAGACCCAGTACTTC. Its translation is CSAGRGERETQYF.